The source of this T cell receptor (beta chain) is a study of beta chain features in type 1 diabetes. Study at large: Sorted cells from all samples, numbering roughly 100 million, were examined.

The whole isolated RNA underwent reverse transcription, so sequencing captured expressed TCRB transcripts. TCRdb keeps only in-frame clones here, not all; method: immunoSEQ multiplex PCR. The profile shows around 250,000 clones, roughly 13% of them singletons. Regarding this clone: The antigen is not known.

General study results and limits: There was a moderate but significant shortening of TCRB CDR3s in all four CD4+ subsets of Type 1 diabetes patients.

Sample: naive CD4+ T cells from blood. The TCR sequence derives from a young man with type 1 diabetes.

The CDR3 DNA reads as TGTGCCAGCAGCTTGTTTGGGCAGACAGATACGCAGTATTTT. The encoded protein is CASSLFGQTDTQYF. The V gene is TRBV7-9, the J gene TRBJ2-3; D unclear. Germline V gene sequence: CDR1 SEHNR, CDR2 FQNEAQ (reference sequence). The V gene lost 3 bases and the J gene lost 3 bases, with 10 bases spanning the gap. CDR3 length: 14 amino acids.